This T cell receptor (beta chain) was captured in a study of T cell repertoires in cytomegalovirus infection. Study context: It was recently identified HLA-C-restricted and well-studied HLA-B-restricted CMV epitopes that the study used. Indications of both CMV infection and matching HLA type were provided by public TCR beta signatures.

A remark on this clonotype: Its specificity is not known.

MiXCR was run by TCRdb on the reads, yielding one entry per CDR3 protein. The sample contains about 770,000 distinct CDR3 sequences, 25% to 35% of which appear only once. V was pared by 6 bases and J by 0 bases, with 8 bases between. The CDR3 runs to 13 residues. The specimen comprised cultured CD8+ T cells from PBMCs, sampled from culture after CMV antigen stimulation. This receptor was obtained from a human donor in good health (CMV status not recorded). Some clones in this sample may be carry-over from other donors' samples. V and J are TRBV12-3 or TRBV12-4 and TRBJ1-1; D is undetermined. CDR3 sequence: CASSRHLNTEAFF. The CDR3 DNA sequence: TGTGCCAGCAGCAGACATCTGAACACTGAAGCTTTCTTT.